The clone carrying this T cell receptor beta chain was detected a few times. The data derive from a study of cytomegalovirus exposure and HLA in healthy donors. Per the germline V gene, CDR1 is MNHEY and CDR2 is SMNVEV (reference sequence). The CDR3 runs 16 residues. The V gene end was trimmed by 5 bases and the J gene end by 0 bases; junction bases not matched to a gene: 7. Primers for the PCR totalled 60 Vbeta and 13 Jbeta. As handled by the study authors: Later analysis identified 65 million to 80 million unique TCR beta chains, 9 million to 12 million shared. The assay was immunoSEQ multiplex PCR, and TCRdb's table has in-frame clones only and misses some. V, J and clone size reflect that table, while D and trimming were determined from the DNA. The profile shows some 160,000 clones, about 80% of them singletons.

The TCR comes from a man aged 45 to 65 in good health and CMV-seropositive. The chain uses TRBV27 and TRBJ2-1, with TRBD1 matching over 7 bases. Source material: PBMCs. The CDR3 region is CASSPSAGGSYNEQFF. The CDR3 DNA reads TGTGCCAGCAGTCCCTCGGCAGGGGGCTCCTACAATGAGCAGTTCTTC.